The 5 T cell receptor beta chains listed next were all sequenced from one sample in a study of blood T cell repertoires in COVID-19. TCRdb's table, derived via immunoSEQ multiplex PCR, lists solely in-frame clones and lacks some. Counted here are roughly 200,000 clones, around 80% occurring once; the ten biggest clones make up under 30%. Material for sequencing was peripheral blood. These receptors came from a man aged 35 to 55 with acute or convalescent COVID-19.

This chain joins TRBV29-1 and TRBJ2-1; 7 bases align to TRBD1. Germline values: CDR1 SQVTM, CDR2 ANQGSEA. After removal of 7 bases from V and 4 bases from J, the junction contained 4 bases not matched to a gene. The CDR3 totals 12 residues. In DNA form, the CDR3 reads TGCAGCGGTGGGGGACAGTACAATGAGCAGTTCTTC. Residues: CSGGGQYNEQFF.

This clone has only a few counts. The genes are TRBV18 and TRBJ2-1; D is uncertain. V was pared by 0 bases and J by 9 bases, with 12 bases between. This CDR3 spans 14 amino acids. The germline V gene encodes CDR1 KGHSH and CDR2 LQKENI. The CDR3 nucleotides read TGTGCCAGCTCACCACCGGTTGCTTTCGGTGAGCAGTTCTTC. This sequence encodes CASSPPVAFGEQFF.

The J gene is TRBJ2-5, the V gene TRBV2, with 10 bases aligning to TRBD2. The V gene end was trimmed by 7 bases and the J gene end by 3 bases; junction bases not matched to a gene: 2. CDR3 length equals 13 residues. CDR1 SNHLY and CDR2 FYNNEI come from the germline V gene. CDR3 residues: CASNGLAEETQYF. CDR3 nucleotides: TGTGCCAGCAACGGACTAGCGGAAGAGACCCAGTACTTC. Supplemented by reference TRBV2 and TRBJ2-5, the full variable domain reads EPEVTQTPSHQVTQMGQEVILRCVPISNHLYFYWYRQILGQKVEFLVSFYNNEISEKSEIFDDQFSVERPDGSNFTLKIRSTKLEDSAMYFCASNGLAEETQYFGPGTRLLVL.

In its sample, this clone was seen a few times. The rearrangement uses TRBV3-1 (or the pseudogene TRBV3-2) and TRBJ2-1; 8 nucleotides match TRBD1. Germline loops: CDR1 LGHDT, CDR2 YNNKEL (reference sequence). Trimming cost V 4 bases and J 4 bases; bases outside gene matches: 6. The CDR3 has 15 amino acids. DNA of the CDR3: TGTGCCAGCAGCCCAGGGGGCGCGGCATACAATGAGCAGTTCTTC. This translates into CASSPGGAAYNEQFF.

There are a few counts of this clone. V is TRBV7-9 and J is TRBJ1-4, with a weak D call TRBD1 (6 bases). V gave up 6 bases and J gave up 0 bases, with 14 bases separating them. Germline V gene data show CDR1 as SEHNR and CDR2 as FQNEAQ (reference sequence). The CDR3 contains 16 residues. The DNA of the CDR3 is TGTGCCAGCAGAACATCTTACAGGGCAACTAATGAAAAACTGTTTTTT. It specifies CASRTSYRATNEKLFF. Drawing the rest from reference TRBV7-9 and TRBJ1-4, the complete variable domain is DTGVSQNPRHKITKRGQNVTFRCDPISEHNRLYWYRQTLGQGPEFLTYFQNEAQLEKSRLLSDRFSAERPKGSFSTLEIQRTEQGDSAMYLCASRTSYRATNEKLFFGSGTQLSVL.